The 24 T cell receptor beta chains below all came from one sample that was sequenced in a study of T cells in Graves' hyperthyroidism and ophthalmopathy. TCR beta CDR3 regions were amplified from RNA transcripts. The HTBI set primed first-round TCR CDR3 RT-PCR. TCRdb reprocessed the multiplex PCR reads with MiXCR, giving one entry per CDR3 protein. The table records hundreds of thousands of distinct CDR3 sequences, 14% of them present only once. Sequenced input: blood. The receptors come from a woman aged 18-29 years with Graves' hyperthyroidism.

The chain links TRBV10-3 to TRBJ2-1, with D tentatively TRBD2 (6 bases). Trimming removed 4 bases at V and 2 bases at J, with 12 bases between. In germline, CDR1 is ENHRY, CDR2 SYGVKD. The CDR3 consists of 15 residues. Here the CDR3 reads CAISGLRDTYNEQFF. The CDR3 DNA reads TGTGCCATCAGTGGACTGCGGGATACCTACAATGAGCAGTTCTTC.

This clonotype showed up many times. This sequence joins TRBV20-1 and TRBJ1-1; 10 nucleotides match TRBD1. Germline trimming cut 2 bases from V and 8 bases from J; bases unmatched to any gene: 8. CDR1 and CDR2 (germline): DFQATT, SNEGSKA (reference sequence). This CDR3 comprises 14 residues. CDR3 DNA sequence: TGCAGTGCTAGATTGATGGGACAGGGGAGGGAAGCTTTCTTT. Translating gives CSARLMGQGREAFF.

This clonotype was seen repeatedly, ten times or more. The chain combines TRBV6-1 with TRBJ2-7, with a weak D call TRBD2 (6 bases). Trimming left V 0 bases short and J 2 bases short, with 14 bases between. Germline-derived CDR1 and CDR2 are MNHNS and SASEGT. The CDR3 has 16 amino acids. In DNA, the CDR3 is TGTGCCAGCAGTGAAGCGTGGGGGGACGGTCCCTACGAGCAGTACTTC. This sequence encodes CASSEAWGDGPYEQYF.

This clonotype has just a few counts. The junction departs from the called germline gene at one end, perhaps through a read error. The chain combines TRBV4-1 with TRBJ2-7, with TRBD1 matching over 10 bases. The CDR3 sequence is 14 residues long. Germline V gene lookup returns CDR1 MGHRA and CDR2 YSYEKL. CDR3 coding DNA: TGCGCCAGCAGCGGCGGGACAGGGGCCTACGAGCAGCACTTC. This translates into CASSGGTGAYEQHF.

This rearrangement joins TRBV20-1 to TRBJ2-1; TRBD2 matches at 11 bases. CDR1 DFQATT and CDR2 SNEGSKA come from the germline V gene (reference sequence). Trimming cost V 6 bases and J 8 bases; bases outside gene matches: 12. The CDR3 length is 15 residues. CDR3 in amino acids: CSAKIGSGRADEQFF. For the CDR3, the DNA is TGCAGTGCGAAGATTGGTAGCGGGAGGGCCGATGAGCAGTTCTTC.

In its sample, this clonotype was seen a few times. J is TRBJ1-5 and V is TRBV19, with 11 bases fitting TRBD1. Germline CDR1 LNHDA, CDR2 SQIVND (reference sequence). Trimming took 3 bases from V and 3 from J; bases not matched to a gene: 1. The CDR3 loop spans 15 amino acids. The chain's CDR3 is CASSMDRGPNQPQHF. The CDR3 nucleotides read TGTGCCAGTAGTATGGACAGGGGGCCCAATCAGCCCCAGCATTTT. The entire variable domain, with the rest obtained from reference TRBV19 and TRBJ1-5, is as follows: DGGITQSPKYLFRKEGQNVTLSCEQNLNHDAMYWYRQDPGQGLRLIYYSQIVNDFQKGDIAEGYSVSREKKESFPLTVTSAQKNPTAFYLCASSMDRGPNQPQHFGDGTRLSIL.

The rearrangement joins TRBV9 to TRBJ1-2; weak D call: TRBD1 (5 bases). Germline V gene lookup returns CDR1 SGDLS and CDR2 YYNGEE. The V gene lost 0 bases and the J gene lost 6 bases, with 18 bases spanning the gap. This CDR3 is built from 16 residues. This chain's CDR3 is CASSVAPGQPRDGYTF. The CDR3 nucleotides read TGTGCCAGCAGCGTAGCGCCGGGCCAACCCAGGGATGGCTACACCTTC.

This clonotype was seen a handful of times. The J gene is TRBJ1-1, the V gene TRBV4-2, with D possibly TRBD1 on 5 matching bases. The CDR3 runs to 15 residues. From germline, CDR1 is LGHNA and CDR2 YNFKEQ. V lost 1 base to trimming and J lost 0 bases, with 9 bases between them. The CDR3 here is CASSQGGTMNTEAFF. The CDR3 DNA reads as TGTGCCAGCAGCCAAGGGGGGACTATGAACACTGAAGCTTTCTTT.

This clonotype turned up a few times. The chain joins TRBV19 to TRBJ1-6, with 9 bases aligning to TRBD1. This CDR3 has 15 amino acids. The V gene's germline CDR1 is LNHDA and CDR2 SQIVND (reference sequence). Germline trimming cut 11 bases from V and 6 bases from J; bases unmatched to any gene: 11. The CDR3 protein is CAGEDRGYGNSPLHF. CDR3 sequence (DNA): TGTGCCGGCGAGGACAGGGGATACGGTAATTCACCCCTCCACTTT.

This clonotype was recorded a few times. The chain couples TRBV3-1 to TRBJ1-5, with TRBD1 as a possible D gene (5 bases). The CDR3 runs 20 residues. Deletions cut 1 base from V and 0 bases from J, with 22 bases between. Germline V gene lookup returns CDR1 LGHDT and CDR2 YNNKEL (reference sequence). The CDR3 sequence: CASSQGSRTPRGISNQPQHF. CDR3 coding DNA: TGTGCCAGCAGCCAAGGGTCTCGGACCCCGAGGGGCATTAGCAATCAGCCCCAGCATTTT.

The CDR3 region is CASSFVAPPTDTQYF. As DNA, the CDR3 is TGTGCCAGCAGTTTTGTTGCTCCCCCGACAGATACGCAGTATTTT. V and J are TRBV27 and TRBJ2-3; D is unclear. The length of the CDR3 is 15 residues. V was pared by 3 bases and J by 3 bases, with 13 bases between. Germline CDR1 reads MNHEY; CDR2 reads SMNVEV (reference sequence).

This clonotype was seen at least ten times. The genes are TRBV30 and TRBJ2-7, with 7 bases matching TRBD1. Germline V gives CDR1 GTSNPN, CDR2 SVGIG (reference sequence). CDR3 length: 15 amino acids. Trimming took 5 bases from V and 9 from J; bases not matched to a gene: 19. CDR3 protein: CAWGKTGQKDIGQYF. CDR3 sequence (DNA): TGTGCCTGGGGTAAAACGGGACAGAAAGATATCGGGCAGTACTTC.

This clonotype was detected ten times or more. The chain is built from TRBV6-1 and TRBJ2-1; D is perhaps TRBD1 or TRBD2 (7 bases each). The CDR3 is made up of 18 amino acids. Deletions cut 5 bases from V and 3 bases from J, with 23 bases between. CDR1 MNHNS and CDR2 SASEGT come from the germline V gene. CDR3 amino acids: CASSPQGGGGGFYNEQFF. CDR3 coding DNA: TGTGCCAGCAGTCCCCAGGGGGGAGGGGGCGGGTTCTACAATGAGCAGTTCTTC.

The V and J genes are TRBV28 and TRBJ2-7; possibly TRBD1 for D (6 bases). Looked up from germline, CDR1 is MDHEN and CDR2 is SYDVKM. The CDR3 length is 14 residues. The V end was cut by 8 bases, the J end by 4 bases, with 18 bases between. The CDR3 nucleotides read TGTGCCAGCGCCCGGACAGACCAACTTTACGAGCAGTACTTC. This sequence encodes CASARTDQLYEQYF.

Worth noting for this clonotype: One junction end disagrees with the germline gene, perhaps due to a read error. The CDR3 bases are TGTGCCAGCTGCTTAGGGTACAACACTGAAGCTTTCTTT. Translating gives CASCLGYNTEAFF. The J gene is TRBJ1-1, the V gene TRBV7-3; no reliable D call. Germline V CDR1 and CDR2: SGHTA, FQGTGA. The CDR3 has 13 amino acids.

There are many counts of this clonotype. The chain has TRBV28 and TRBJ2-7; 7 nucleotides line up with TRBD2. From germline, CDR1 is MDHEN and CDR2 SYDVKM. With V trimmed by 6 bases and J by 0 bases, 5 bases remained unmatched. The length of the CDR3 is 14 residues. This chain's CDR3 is CASRISGNSYEQYF. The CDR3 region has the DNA TGTGCCAGCAGAATAAGCGGGAACTCCTACGAGCAGTACTTC.

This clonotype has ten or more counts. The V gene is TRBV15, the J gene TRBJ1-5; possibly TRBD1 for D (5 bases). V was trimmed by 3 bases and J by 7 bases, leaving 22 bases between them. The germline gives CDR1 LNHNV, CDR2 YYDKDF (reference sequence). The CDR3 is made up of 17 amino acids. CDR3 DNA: TGTGCCACCAGCAGTCAGATTCAGGGAGAGAGGGGACAGCCCCAGCATTTT. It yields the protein CATSSQIQGERGQPQHF. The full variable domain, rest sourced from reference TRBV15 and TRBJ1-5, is DAMVIQNPRYQVTQFGKPVTLSCSQTLNHNVMYWYQQKSSQAPKLLFHYYDKDFNNEADTPDNFQSRRPNTSFCFLDIRSPGLGDTAMYLCATSSQIQGERGQPQHFGDGTRLSIL.

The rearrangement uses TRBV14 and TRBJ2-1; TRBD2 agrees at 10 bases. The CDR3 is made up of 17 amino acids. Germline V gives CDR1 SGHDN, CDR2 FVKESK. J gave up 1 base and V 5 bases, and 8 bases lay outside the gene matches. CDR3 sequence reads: CASSEGGLADSYNEQFF. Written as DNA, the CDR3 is TGTGCCAGCAGCGAGGGCGGACTAGCGGATTCCTACAATGAGCAGTTCTTC.

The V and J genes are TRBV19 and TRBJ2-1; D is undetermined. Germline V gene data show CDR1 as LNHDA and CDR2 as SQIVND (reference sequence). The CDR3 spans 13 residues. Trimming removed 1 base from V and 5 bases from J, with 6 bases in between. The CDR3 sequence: CASSIVRDNEQFF. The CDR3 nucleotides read TGTGCCAGTAGTATAGTCCGGGACAATGAGCAGTTCTTC. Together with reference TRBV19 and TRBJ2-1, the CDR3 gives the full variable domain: DGGITQSPKYLFRKEGQNVTLSCEQNLNHDAMYWYRQDPGQGLRLIYYSQIVNDFQKGDIAEGYSVSREKKESFPLTVTSAQKNPTAFYLCASSIVRDNEQFFGPGTRLTVL.

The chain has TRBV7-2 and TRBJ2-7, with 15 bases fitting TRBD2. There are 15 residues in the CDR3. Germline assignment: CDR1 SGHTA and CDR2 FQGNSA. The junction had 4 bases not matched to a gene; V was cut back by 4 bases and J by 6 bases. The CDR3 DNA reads TGTGCCAGCAGCTCGGGACTAGCGGGAGGTGCCGAGCAGTACTTC. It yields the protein CASSSGLAGGAEQYF.

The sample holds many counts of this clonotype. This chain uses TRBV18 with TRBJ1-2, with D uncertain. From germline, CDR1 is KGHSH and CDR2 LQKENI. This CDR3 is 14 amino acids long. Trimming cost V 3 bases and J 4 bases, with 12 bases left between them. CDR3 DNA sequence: TGTGCCAGCTCACCGCGCCCGCAGCCCTATGGCTACACCTTC. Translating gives CASSPRPQPYGYTF.

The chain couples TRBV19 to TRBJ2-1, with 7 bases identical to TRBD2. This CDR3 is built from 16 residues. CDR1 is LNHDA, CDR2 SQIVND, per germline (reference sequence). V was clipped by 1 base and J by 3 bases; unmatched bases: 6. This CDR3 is CASSIVLANIYNEQFF. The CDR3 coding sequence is TGTGCCAGTAGTATAGTACTAGCGAATATCTACAATGAGCAGTTCTTC.

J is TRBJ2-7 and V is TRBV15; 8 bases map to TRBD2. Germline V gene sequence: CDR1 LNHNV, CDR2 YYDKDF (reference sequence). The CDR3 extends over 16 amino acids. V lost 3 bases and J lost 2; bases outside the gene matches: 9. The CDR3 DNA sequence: TGTGCCACCAGCAGTACCCTTAGCGGGACCGCCTACGAGCAGTACTTC. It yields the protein CATSSTLSGTAYEQYF.

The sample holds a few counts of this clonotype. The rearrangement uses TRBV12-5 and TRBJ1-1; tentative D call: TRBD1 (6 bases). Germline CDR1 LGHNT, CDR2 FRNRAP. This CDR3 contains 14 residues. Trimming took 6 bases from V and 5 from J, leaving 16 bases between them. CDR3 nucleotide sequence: TGTGCTAGTGGCCCACAGGGTCTGGAGACTGAAGCTTTCTTT. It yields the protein CASGPQGLETEAFF.